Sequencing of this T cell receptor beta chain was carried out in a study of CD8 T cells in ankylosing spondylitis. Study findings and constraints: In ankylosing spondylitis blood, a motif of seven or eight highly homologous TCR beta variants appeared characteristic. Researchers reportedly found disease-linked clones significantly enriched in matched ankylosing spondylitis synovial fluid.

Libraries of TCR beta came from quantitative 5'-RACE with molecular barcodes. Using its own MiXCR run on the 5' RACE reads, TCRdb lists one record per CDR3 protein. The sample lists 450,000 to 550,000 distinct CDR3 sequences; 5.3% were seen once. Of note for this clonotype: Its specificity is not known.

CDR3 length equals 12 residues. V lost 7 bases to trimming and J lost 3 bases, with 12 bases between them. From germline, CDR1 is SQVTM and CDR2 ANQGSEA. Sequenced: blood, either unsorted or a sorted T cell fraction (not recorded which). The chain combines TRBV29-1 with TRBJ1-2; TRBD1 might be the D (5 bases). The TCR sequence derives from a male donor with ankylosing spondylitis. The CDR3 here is CSAGRQDYGYTF. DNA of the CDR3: TGCAGCGCGGGACGGCAAGACTATGGCTACACCTTC.